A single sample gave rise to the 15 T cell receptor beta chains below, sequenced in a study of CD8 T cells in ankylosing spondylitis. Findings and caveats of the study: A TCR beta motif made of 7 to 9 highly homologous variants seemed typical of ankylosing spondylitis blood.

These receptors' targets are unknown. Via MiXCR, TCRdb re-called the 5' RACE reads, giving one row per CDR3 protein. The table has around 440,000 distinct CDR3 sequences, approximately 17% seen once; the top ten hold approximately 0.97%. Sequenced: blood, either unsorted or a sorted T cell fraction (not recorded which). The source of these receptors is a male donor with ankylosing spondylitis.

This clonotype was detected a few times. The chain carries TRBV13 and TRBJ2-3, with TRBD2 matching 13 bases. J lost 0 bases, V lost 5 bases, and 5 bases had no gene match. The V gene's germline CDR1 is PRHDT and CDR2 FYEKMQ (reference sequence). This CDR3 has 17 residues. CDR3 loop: CASSQLAGGPSTDTQYF. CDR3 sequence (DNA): TGTGCCAGCAGCCAACTAGCGGGGGGGCCGAGCACAGATACGCAGTATTTT.

The CDR3 DNA is TGTGCCAGCAGCTTTTTGGGTGTCGGGTCTAGCACAGATACGCAGTATTTT. This encodes CASSFLGVGSSTDTQYF. J is TRBJ2-3 and V is TRBV7-2; unclear D gene. The CDR3 is 17 residues long. From germline, CDR1 is SGHTA and CDR2 FQGNSA. V dropped 3 bases and J dropped 0 bases, with 16 bases sitting between them.

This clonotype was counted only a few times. The CDR3 is CASSSGVPHYEQYF. CDR3 DNA: TGTGCCAGCAGCTCGGGAGTGCCACACTACGAGCAGTACTTC. V is TRBV5-8 and J is TRBJ2-7, with D possibly TRBD2 on 6 matching bases. The CDR3 is 14 residues long. Trimming took 3 bases from V and 3 from J, leaving 13 bases between them. The germline V gene has CDR1 SGHTS and CDR2 YDEGEE. Filled out from reference TRBV5-8 and TRBJ2-7, the complete variable domain reads EAGVTQSPTHLIKTRGQQATLRCSPISGHTSVYWYQQALGLGLQFLLWYDEGEERNRGNFPPRFSGRQFPNYSSELNVNALELEDSALYLCASSSGVPHYEQYFGPGTRLTVT.

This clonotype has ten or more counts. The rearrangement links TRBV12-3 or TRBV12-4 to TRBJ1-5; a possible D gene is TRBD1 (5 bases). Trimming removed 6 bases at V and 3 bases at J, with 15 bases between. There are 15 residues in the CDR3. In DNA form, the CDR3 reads TGTGCCAGCAGGGGGAATCAGGGCGCCAATCAGCCCCAGCATTTT. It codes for CASRGNQGANQPQHF.

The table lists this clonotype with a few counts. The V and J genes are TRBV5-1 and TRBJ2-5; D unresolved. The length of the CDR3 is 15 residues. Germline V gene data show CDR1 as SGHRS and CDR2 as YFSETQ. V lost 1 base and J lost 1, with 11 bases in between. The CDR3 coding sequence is TGCGCCAGCAGCTTGTTAGGGAACCTCCAAGAGACCCAGTACTTC. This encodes CASSLLGNLQETQYF.

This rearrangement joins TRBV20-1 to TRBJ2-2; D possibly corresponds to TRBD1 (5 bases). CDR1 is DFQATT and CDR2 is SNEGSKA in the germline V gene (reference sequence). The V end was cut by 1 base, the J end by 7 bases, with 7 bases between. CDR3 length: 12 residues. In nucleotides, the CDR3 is TGCAGTGCTAGAGTAAGGGGCGGGGAGCTGTTTTTT. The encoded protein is CSARVRGGELFF.

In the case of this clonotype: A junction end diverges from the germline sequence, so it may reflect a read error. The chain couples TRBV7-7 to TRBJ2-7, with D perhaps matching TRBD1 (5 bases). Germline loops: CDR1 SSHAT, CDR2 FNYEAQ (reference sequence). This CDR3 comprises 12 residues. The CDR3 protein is CASTRADYEQYF. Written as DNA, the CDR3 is TGTGCTAGCACCAGGGCGGACTACGAGCAGTACTTC.

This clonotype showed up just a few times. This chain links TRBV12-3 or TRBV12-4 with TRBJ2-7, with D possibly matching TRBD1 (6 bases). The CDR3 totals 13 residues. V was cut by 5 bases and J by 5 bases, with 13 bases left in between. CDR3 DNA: TGTGCCAGCAGTACTGGACAGTGGAACGAGCAGTACTTC. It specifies CASSTGQWNEQYF.

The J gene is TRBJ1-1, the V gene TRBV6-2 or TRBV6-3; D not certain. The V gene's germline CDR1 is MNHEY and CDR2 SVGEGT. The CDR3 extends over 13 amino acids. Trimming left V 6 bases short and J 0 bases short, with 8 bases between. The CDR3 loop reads CASSPMVNTEAFF. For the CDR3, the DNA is TGTGCCAGCAGCCCCATGGTGAACACTGAAGCTTTCTTT.

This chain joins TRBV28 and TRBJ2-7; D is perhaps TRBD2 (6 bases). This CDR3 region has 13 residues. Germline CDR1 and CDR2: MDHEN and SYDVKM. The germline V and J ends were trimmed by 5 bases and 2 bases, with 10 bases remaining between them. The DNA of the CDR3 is TGTGCCAGCAGTGGGACTGGAACCTACGAGCAGTACTTC. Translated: CASSGTGTYEQYF.

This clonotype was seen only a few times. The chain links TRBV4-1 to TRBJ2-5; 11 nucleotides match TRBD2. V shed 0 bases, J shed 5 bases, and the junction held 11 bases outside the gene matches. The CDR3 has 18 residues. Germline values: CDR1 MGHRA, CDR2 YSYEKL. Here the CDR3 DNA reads TGCGCCAGCAGCCAAGAAGTAATCCTAGCGGGGGGCGGGGAGACCCAGTACTTC. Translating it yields CASSQEVILAGGGETQYF.

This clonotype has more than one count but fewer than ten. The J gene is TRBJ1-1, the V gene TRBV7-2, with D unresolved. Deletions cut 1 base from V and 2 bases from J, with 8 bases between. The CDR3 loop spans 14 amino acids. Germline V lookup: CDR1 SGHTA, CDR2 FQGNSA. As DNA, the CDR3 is TGTGCCAGCAGCTTAGACCCAACTAACACTGAAGCTTTCTTT. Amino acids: CASSLDPTNTEAFF.

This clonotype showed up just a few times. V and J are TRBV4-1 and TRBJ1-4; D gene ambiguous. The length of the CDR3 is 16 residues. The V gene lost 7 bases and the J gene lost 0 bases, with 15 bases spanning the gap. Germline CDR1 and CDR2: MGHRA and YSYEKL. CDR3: CASTSTGIATNEKLFF. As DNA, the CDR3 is TGCGCCAGCACCTCCACGGGGATTGCAACTAATGAAAAACTGTTTTTT.

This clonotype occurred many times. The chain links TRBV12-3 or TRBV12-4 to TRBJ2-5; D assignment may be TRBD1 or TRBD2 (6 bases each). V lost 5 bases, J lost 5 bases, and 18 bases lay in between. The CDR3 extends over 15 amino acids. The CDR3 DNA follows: TGTGCCAGCAGTCGAATTCGGGGGCAGGCTGAGACCCAGTACTTC. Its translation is CASSRIRGQAETQYF.

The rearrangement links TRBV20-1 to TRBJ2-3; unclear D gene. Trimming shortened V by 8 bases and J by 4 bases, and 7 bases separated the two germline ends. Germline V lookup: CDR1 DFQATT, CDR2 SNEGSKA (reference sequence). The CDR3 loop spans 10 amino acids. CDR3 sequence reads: CSPQADTQYF. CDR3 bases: TGCAGTCCCCAGGCAGATACGCAGTATTTT.